Sequencing of this TCR beta chain was carried out in a study of blood T cells in healthy people across ages. Broader study findings: Comparison with aged donors showed that long-lived donors had more naive CD4+ cells and higher diversity.

Germline loops: CDR1 SGHRS, CDR2 YFSETQ. V was pared by 6 bases and J by 1 base, with 10 bases of the junction left unmatched. This CDR3 is built from 17 residues. As concerns this clonotype: As yet, its antigen is unknown.

Primers used in a second PCR of about 6 to 12 cycles were a sample-barcoded 5' primer and a J-beta primer mix. A single record per CDR3 protein comes from TCRdb applying MiXCR to the 5' RACE reads. The table lists 1.4 million to 1.5 million distinct CDR3 sequences, 42% of them singletons. Sequencing used blood. This clonotype was obtained from a woman aged 18-35 years in good health. The chain carries TRBV5-1 and TRBJ2-2; TRBD2 agrees at 9 bases. The CDR3 protein is CASNSLAGIQNTGELFF. CDR3 sequence (DNA): TGCGCCAGCAACTCTCTAGCGGGGATCCAGAACACCGGGGAGCTGTTTTTT.